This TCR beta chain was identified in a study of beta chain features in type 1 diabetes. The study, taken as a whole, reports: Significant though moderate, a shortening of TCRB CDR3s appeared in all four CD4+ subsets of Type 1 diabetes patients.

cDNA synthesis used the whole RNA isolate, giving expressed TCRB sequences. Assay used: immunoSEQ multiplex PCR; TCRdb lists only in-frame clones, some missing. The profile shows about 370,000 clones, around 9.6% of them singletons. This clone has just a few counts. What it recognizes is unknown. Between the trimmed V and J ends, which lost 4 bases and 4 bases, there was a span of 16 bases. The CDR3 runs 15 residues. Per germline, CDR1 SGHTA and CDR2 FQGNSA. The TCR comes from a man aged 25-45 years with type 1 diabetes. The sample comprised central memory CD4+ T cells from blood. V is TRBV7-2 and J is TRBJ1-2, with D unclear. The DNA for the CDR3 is TGTGCCAGCAGCTCCCCCGGCAGGTGGGGCTATGGCTACACCTTC. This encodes CASSSPGRWGYGYTF.